Sequencing of this T cell receptor (beta chain) was carried out in a study of blood T cell repertoires in COVID-19 (dated by TCRdb to 2018 to 2021). At the level of the whole study: Collaborator samples came from the United States, Italy and Spain and covered acute and convalescent phases of COVID-19. The prospective study material was composed of cDNA or gDNA derived from T cells, B-cell-depleted T cells, or PBMCs. The repertoires were made available in a free public database intended to serve as a resource for research on the immune response to SARS-CoV-2. Deeply sampled blood TCRbeta repertoires from subjects exposed to, actively infected with, or recovered from COVID-19 were included in the dataset. A de-identified subject ID, COVID-19 status, age in years and sex were almost always included in the sample metadata. Samples came from the ongoing ImmuneRACE study (first 160 participants) plus 1,254 subjects from 6 global collaborators. HLA class I and class II types, where available, came from metadata supplied by the sample provider rather than from assay-based typing.

TCRbeta CDR3 regions were amplified from genomic DNA by means of the immunoSEQ Assay, a bias-controlled multiplex PCR. On the authors' methods: Nucleated cell counts per sample were estimated from amplification of reference gene primers within the assay. Sequence reads were collapsed and filtered to measure the absolute abundance of every unique TCRbeta CDR3 rearrangement. For each sample, productive Simpson clonality was calculated as the square root of Simpson's diversity index across productive rearrangements. TCRdb mirrors the immuneACCESS table, restricted to in-frame sequences. Some clones are absent from its copies; in checked studies, under half trace to an unresolved V gene, and the reason for the others is unknown. That table supplies the V and J calls and clone size; D and trimming were determined from the DNA. The sample records under 150,000 clones, around 81% of which are singletons. About 3% of the sample goes to the ten largest clones.

The CDR3 runs 15 residues from the cysteine to the phenylalanine. The CDR3 DNA has 45 bases and is translated from base 1. At the junction V is shortened by 5 bases and J by 5 bases; bases outside the gene matches: 8. Reading the germline V gene gives CDR1 MGHDK and CDR2 SYGVNS. The collaborating institutions used their own protocols to collect whole blood in K2EDTA tubes. For TCRbeta analysis, collaborator samples were shipped as frozen whole blood, as isolated PBMCs, or as DNA extracted from either sample type. In regard to this clone: The antigen it recognizes is unknown. One base away there is no much larger clone; base qualities are not given.

Paper-wide results and their limitations: How much clinical and demographic metadata was included differed by source and by participant, and the metadata was provided uncurated.

The sequence was obtained from a woman aged 40 to 50 with active or convalescent COVID-19. Specimen: peripheral blood. The sequence joins TRBV25-1 to TRBJ1-1, with 10 bases in between that match TRBD1. This receptor has the CDR3 CASSHMDRGWTEAFF. The DNA sequence reads TGTGCCAGCAGTCACATGGACAGGGGGTGGACTGAAGCTTTCTTT.